This T cell receptor (beta chain) comes out of a study of CD8 T cells in ankylosing spondylitis. As to this clonotype: Its matching antigen is unknown.

Molecular-barcoded quantitative 5'-RACE produced these TCR beta libraries. TCRdb itself ran the 5' RACE reads through MiXCR, one entry per CDR3 protein. The data show some 350,000 distinct CDR3 sequences, roughly 14% seen once. Study-level results: Those disease-linked clones were CD8+; they were also relatively rare in peripheral blood. One TCR beta motif, made up of eight or nine highly homologous variants, appeared characteristic of ankylosing spondylitis blood.

The CDR3 consists of 16 residues. Germline V gene data show CDR1 as MNHEY and CDR2 as SVGAGI. V was shortened by 3 bases and J by 0 bases, with 11 bases between the two germline ends. The source is a male donor with ankylosing spondylitis or in good health (not recorded which). The rearrangement links TRBV6-5 to TRBJ2-2, with D uncertain. The sequencing input was blood, either unsorted or a sorted T cell fraction (not recorded which). The CDR3 sequence is CASSYRSSSNTGELFF. The CDR3, as DNA: TGTGCCAGCAGTTATAGAAGTTCCTCGAACACCGGGGAGCTGTTTTTT.